The rows below give T cell receptor beta chains drawn from one sample of a study of beta chain features in type 1 diabetes. Clones were read by immunoSEQ multiplex PCR, and TCRdb kept only the in-frame ones, dropping some. The sample shows hundreds of thousands of clones, around 15% of them seen only once. The sample comprised central memory CD4+ T cells from blood. Every receptor here comes from a man aged 25 to 45 in good health. Both conserved end residues are part of each CDR3. The D gene is left open where the match is weak. Clone size is shown for a subset of rows, as once, few, many or a class of expanded clone.

j_call v_call clone_size cdr3_length d_call cdr3_nt cdr3_aa
TRBJ2-5 TRBV5-4 . 16 . TGTGCCAGCAGGGGCGGGGACAGCCGAGTCCGAGAGACCCAGTACTTC CASRGGDSRVRETQYF
TRBJ2-3 TRBV4-1 few 15 . TGCGCCAGCAGCCAAGAAGGGTGGGCCACAGATACGCAGTATTTT CASSQEGWATDTQYF
TRBJ1-2 TRBV7-3 few 14 TRBD1 TGTGCCAGCAGCTTAGGGACAGGGGCTTTTGGCTACACCTTC CASSLGTGAFGYTF
TRBJ2-7 TRBV7-2 many 14 . TGTGCCAGCAGCCCCGCCGGGAGCTCCTACGAGCAGTACTTC CASSPAGSSYEQYF
TRBJ1-1 TRBV5-1 . 15 TRBD1 TGCGCCAGCAGCCTGGGGACAGGGTGGACCACTGAAGCTTTCTTT CASSLGTGWTTEAFF
TRBJ2-5 TRBV7-2 . 15 TRBD2 TGTGCCAGCAGCCCCCAGTGGGGGGGAGCAGAGACCCAGTACTTC CASSPQWGGAETQYF
TRBJ2-6 TRBV6-5 few 16 . TGTGCCAGCAGTTACCCCCCCGGGACTGGGGCCAACGTCCTGACTTTC CASSYPPGTGANVLTF
TRBJ1-3 TRBV21-1 few 16 . TGTGCCAGCAGCGAACCACAGGGCCCCTCTGGAAACACCATATATTTT CASSEPQGPSGNTIYF
TRBJ2-5 TRBV30 few 16 TRBD2 TGTGCCTGGAGCGGGACTAGTAGAGGAGGTAAAGAGACCCAGTACTTC CAWSGTSRGGKETQYF
TRBJ1-3 TRBV5-1 . 14 . TGCGCCAGCAGACCCACGGGATCTGGAAACACCATATATTTT CASRPTGSGNTIYF
TRBJ2-1 TRBV7-3 many 15 TRBD2 TGTGCCAGCAGCTTAGGGCGGCTAGCGGGCAATGAGCAGTTCTTC CASSLGRLAGNEQFF
TRBJ2-3 TRBV7-6 few 14 . TGTGCCAGCAGCTCGGTAGCAGCCACAGATACGCAGTATTTT CASSSVAATDTQYF
TRBJ2-5 TRBV7-9 . 13 . TGTGCCAGCAGCTCCGGGCGCCAAGAGACCCAGTACTTC CASSSGRQETQYF
TRBJ2-1 TRBV4-3 . 15 TRBD2 TGCGCCAGCAGCCAAGTCGGCGGGGGTTACAATGAGCAGTTCTTC CASSQVGGGYNEQFF
TRBJ1-1 TRBV7-2 few 13 . TGTGCCAGCAGCTTGACAGAAAACACTGAAGCTTTCTTT CASSLTENTEAFF
TRBJ1-1 TRBV6-6 . 11 . TGTGCCAGCAGTTATGATGGAAAAGCTTTCTTT CASSYDGKAFF
TRBJ2-1 TRBV7-3 few 12 TRBD1 TGTGCCAGCAGCTCGACAGGGCATGAGCAGTTCTTC CASSSTGHEQFF
TRBJ2-1 TRBV25-1 . 16 . TGTGCCAGCAGCGTTCTTGGGGGGGCAGGGGCCAATGAGCAGTTCTTC CASSVLGGAGANEQFF
TRBJ1-3 TRBV21-1 . 16 . TGTGCCAGCAGCAAAGGAGGGGGATTCACTGGAAACACCATATATTTT CASSKGGGFTGNTIYF
TRBJ2-5 TRBV7-6 few 14 . TGTGCCAGCAGCCTAGGCCGAACCAAAGAGACCCAGTACTTC CASSLGRTKETQYF
TRBJ1-6 TRBV28 many 13 . TGTGCCAGCATAACACGGGGGAATTCACCCCTCCACTTT CASITRGNSPLHF
TRBJ2-2 TRBV4-3 . 14 . TGCGCCAGCAGGGAAAAAGGGGCGGCCGGGGAGCTGTTTTTT CASREKGAAGELFF
TRBJ1-2 TRBV7-9 few 13 . TGTGCCAGCAGCTTAGCCGACAGGTCGGGCTACACCTTC CASSLADRSGYTF
TRBJ2-2 TRBV7-3 few 12 . TGTGCCAGCAGCCTCCACCGCGGGGAGCTGTTTTTT CASSLHRGELFF
TRBJ1-1 TRBV11-3 . 11 . TGTGCCAGCAGCTTACTTGCTGAAGCTTTCTTT CASSLLAEAFF
TRBJ2-7 TRBV2 . 13 TRBD2 TGTGCCAGCTGGCTAGCGGACTCCTACGAGCAGTACTTC CASWLADSYEQYF
TRBJ1-1 TRBV7-6 . 14 TRBD1 TGTGCCAGCAGCTTGGGACAGGGGGTCTCTGAAGCTTTCTTT CASSLGQGVSEAFF
TRBJ2-3 TRBV5-1 . 14 TRBD2 TGCGCCAGCAGCTTTACTAGCGGGGCAGATACGCAGTATTTT CASSFTSGADTQYF
TRBJ2-7 TRBV6-1 few 14 . TGTGCCAGCAGGTCCACAGGTTCTCATCACGAGCAGTACTTC CASRSTGSHHEQYF
TRBJ1-5 TRBV9 . 14 . TGTGCCAGCAGCTTGGACAGTCTCAATCAGCCCCAGCATTTT CASSLDSLNQPQHF
TRBJ2-3 TRBV9 . 14 . TGTGCCAGCAGCGTAGGTCCGGGTACAGATACGCAGTATTTT CASSVGPGTDTQYF
TRBJ2-1 TRBV7-3 few 14 TRBD2 TGTGCCAGCAGCTCATCGGGGGGCTACAATGAGCAGTTCTTC CASSSSGGYNEQFF
TRBJ2-5 TRBV10-3 few 14 . TGTGCCATCAGGTCCGAGACAGCTAAAGAGACCCAGTACTTC CAIRSETAKETQYF